This T cell receptor beta chain is drawn from a study of technical replicates of blood from a few donors (dated by TCRdb to about 2017). The library was obtained by the immunoSEQ multiplex PCR assay. Not all clones reach the TCRdb copy of this immuneACCESS table, which keeps in-frame sequences only. Checked studies attribute under half of the gap to unresolved V genes and leave the rest unexplained. The sample yields about 80,000 clones; approximately 94% were counted once. The top ten hold about 0.37% of the sample. This clone was detected only once. What this receptor recognizes is not known. No base quality information exists; no much larger clone differs at one position. The cysteine opens and the phenylalanine closes a CDR3 of 13 amino acids. The only DNA kept is the CDR3, 39 bases in frame from the first base. V drops 1 base and J drops 2 bases, leaving 6 bases in between. Taken from the germline V gene (reference sequence), the CDR1 and CDR2 loops are LNHDA and SQIVND.

The chain joins TRBV19 to TRBJ2-7; no D gene can be assigned with confidence. The TCR sequence derives from a human donor in good health. The sequenced material came from T cells isolated from PBMCs. The CDR3 reads CASSIVAPYEQYF. Here is the DNA: TGTGCCAGTAGTATAGTAGCTCCCTACGAGCAGTACTTC.